The T cell receptor (beta chain) under discussion was sequenced for a study of blood T cell repertoires in COVID-19. Study at large: Collection of acute and convalescent COVID-19 samples took place in the United States, Italy and Spain. Nucleic acid was either cDNA or gDNA, and it came from T cells, B-cell-depleted T cells, or PBMCs.

Germline lookup yields CDR1 LGHDT and CDR2 YNNKEL (reference sequence). The ends were cut back, 0 bases at V and 8 bases at J, with 13 bases in the middle. The CDR3 is 14 amino acids. In the source study's methods: The assay estimated nucleated cells by amplifying reference gene primers. The repertoire was sequenced with immunoSEQ multiplex PCR; TCRdb's copy has only in-frame clones and lacks some. The D gene and trimming were derived from the DNA, and the V and J assignments and clone size from that table. There are 200,000 or so clones in the sample; 80% to 85% occur only once, and around 5.4% lies in the top ten.

The specimen was peripheral blood. The J gene is TRBJ1-2, the V gene TRBV3-1 (or the pseudogene TRBV3-2); no clear D gene. The sequence was obtained from a human donor in a cohort sampled during active COVID-19. The CDR3 DNA reads as TGTGCCAGCAGCCAAGAATCGGGTATAGGCGGCTACACCTTC. This sequence encodes CASSQESGIGGYTF.